The source of this T cell receptor beta chain is a study of blood T cells in healthy people across ages (dated by TCRdb to between 2014 and 2016). About the study as a whole: Template switching captured roughly one uniquely barcoded TCR beta cDNA molecule per two T cells in model experiments. Donors were grouped into four age groups: young (average approximately 16 years), middle-aged (39), aged (over 55) and long-lived (less than 85). Two additional independent replicas of 1 million unique cDNA reads from the same blood draw were analyzed for two donors (one aged 18 to 30 and one aged 80 or older). The study measured age-related changes in TCR beta repertoire diversity using deep sequencing normalized with unique cDNA molecular identifiers. What the research found in general, with its limitations: Compared with the aged group, the long-lived group had more naive CD4+ T cells, fewer expanded clones and increased TCR diversity, suggesting age selection. Conclusive comparison of naive and antigen-experienced compartments was prevented by the profiling of bulk unsorted PBMCs. There was a strong correlation between observed TCR beta diversity and the percentage of naive T cells measured by flow cytometry. Total diversity estimates from one million sequenced T cells were considered lower bounds and underestimates. Because donor CMV infection status was unknown, age-related changes in expanded clonotypes were potentially confounded. Observed TCR beta diversity per million T cells fell roughly linearly with age, and a significant reduction was already apparent by age around 39.

This clonotype has only a few counts. The antigen it binds to is not known. No much larger clone exists at a distance of one base, and base qualities are not known. Library generation was performed with 5' RACE. TCRdb lists the instrument as Illumina HiSeq 2500. The second PCR ran for about 7 to 11 cycles and used a J-beta primer mix along with a sample-barcoded 5' primer. Each TCR beta cDNA molecule received a unique molecular identifier from a template-switch 5' adaptor carrying 12 random nucleotides. Each sample yielded at least 2.5 million CDR3-containing paired-end reads. First-strand cDNA was synthesized from all RNA with the Mint cDNA synthesis kit, primed by a TRBC-specific oligonucleotide. After uracil-DNA glycosylase treatment, a first 18-cycle PCR used universal primers M1SS and BC2_uni_R on all cDNA. As for the authors' bioinformatics: For normalization, 1 million high-quality reads, each with a distinct molecular identifier, were randomly selected from each sample. Instead of being binned into consensus sequences, reads with shared molecular identifiers were discarded. MiTCR, set to a Q25 quality threshold and the strictest error-elimination algorithm, was used for CDR3 identification, clonotype clustering and error correction. A nonparametric unseen species model with Euler transformation was used to estimate a lower bound on total TCR beta diversity. TCRdb took the public reads, trimmed them with fastp at Q25, ran MiXCR for clone calling and kept in-frame beta chains. Identical CDR3 proteins give one entry, which carries the most common genes and DNA. V and J calls and clone size were set by TCRdb, not the authors. This sample holds 700,000 to 900,000 distinct CDR3 sequences; 25% to 30% were observed only once. The top ten clones comprise 3% of the sample.

The donors were roughly 40 Caucasian individuals from Russia, aged roughly 6 to 100 years, who were systemically healthy. About 10 milliliters of peripheral blood were drawn from each donor into EDTA-treated Vacutainer tubes. Ficoll-Paque density-gradient centrifugation was used to isolate PBMCs, with at least 6 million obtained per sample. Trizol reagent was used to extract total RNA from the PBMCs, yielding at least 6 micrograms per sample. The percentages of naive CD45RAhigh/CD27high T cells were determined by flow cytometry on a PBMC aliquot from every donor. Trimmed from V: 6 bases; trimmed from J: 9 bases; junction bases lacking a gene match: 11. Spanning cysteine to phenylalanine, the CDR3 consists of 14 amino acids. The CDR3 DNA has 42 bases and is translated from base 1. The germline V gene sets CDR1 to SQVTM and CDR2 to ANQGSEA. Another study also made use of these data, one on T cells of mothers and their children. The second study's paper adds: The donors were nine systemically healthy Caucasian individuals, made up of three mothers and their six children. cDNA synthesis consumed the entire amount of extracted RNA, loaded at about 1.6 ug RNA in each 15 ul reaction. In the second PCR, the M1S primer introduced both the sample barcodes and 2-4 random nucleotides. Over 8.5 million TCR beta CDR3 reads came from each mother, compared with around 3 million reads from each child. In both related and unrelated pairs, thymic selection shapes the output of TCR recombination in a similar way, with inherited differences having only a minor effect. Normalized repertoire overlap in related mother-child pairs was always slightly higher than in unrelated mother-child pairs, but the difference was never significant. No persistent microchimeric T cell clones were detected, at a sensitivity of 80 to 100 clones per million clonotypes. In the study, deep NGS was used to compare the TCR beta repertoires of mothers and children, and features distinguishing related mother-child pairs from unrelated individuals were sought. On average, the children were about 10 +/- 4 years old, while the mothers were approximately 40 +/- 4 years old. After adapter ligation with NEBNext reagents, the libraries were sequenced on Illumina HiSeq 2000 with 100+100 nt paired-end reads. Mother and child libraries were prepared a month apart and sequenced in separate runs to prevent cross-contamination. For each donor, somewhere between roughly 450,000 and 2,200,000 distinct TCR beta clonotypes were identified. Naive TCR beta clonotypes were estimated from low-frequency clonotypes matched to each donor's FACS-determined naive share, without sorting.

This sequence originates from a boy younger than 18 in good health. Sequencing was carried out using blood. The chain links TRBV29-1 with TRBJ2-1; 10 junctional bases match TRBD2. The encoded CDR3 is CSVGSGGANSEQFF. The nucleotides are TGCAGCGTGGGAAGCGGGGGGGCCAACAGTGAGCAGTTCTTC.